The T cell receptor (beta chain) under discussion was sequenced for a study of graft-versus-host responses after intestinal transplantation. At the level of the study: Each of the recipients got a multivisceral, liver-intestinal, or isolated intestinal transplant. Whole-study findings and limits: When patients had graft-donor T cell macrochimerism, their allografts held high graft-versus-host to host-versus-graft clonal ratios. Researchers found GvH clones in recipient marrow, and some showed up first in ileum or blood.

The study plated 200,000 CFSE-labeled responders with 200,000 irradiated, violet-dye-labeled stimulators. Proliferating responders of the CD3+CD4+ and CD3+CD8+ phenotypes with low CFSE were sorted after the reaction. The CDR3 extends over 15 amino acids. CDR1 and CDR2 from the germline V gene are MGHRA and YSYEKL. The V and J ends lost 1 base and 7 bases, in that order; junction bases with no gene match: 3. Profiled with immunoSEQ multiplex PCR; TCRdb holds only in-frame clones, not every one. Among about 14,000 clones listed, around 40% were seen once. The chain links TRBV4-1 to TRBJ2-3; TRBD2 aligns across 12 bases. Source: alloreactive CD8+ T cells from a mixed lymphocyte reaction culture, taken before intestinal transplant. Subset: CFSE-low proliferating T cells sorted from approximately 6-day pre-transplant mixed lymphocyte reaction (GvH or HvG direction). The TCR originated in a human patient who received an intestinal transplant. CDR3 region: CASSQASGGAYTQYF. CDR3 DNA: TGCGCCAGCAGCCAAGCTAGCGGGGGGGCGTATACGCAGTATTTT.